The 4 T cell receptor beta chains reported below all come from one sample, sequenced in a study of T-cell memory formation after mild COVID-19. TCRdb passed the 5' RACE reads through MiXCR, listing each CDR3 protein once. The data hold roughly 580,000 distinct CDR3 sequences, with roughly 18% observed a single time. Material: PBMCs or a T cell subset sorted from them (not recorded which). These receptors were obtained from an adult woman who had mild COVID-19 (a few samples of this study predate the infection). Cell type and time point are not known.

This clonotype has only a few counts. V usage is TRBV14 and J usage is TRBJ1-2, with D tentatively TRBD1 (5 bases). This CDR3 has 13 residues. CDR1 and CDR2 from the germline V gene are SGHDN and FVKESK. V lost 0 bases to trimming and J lost 8 bases, with 10 bases between them. The CDR3 here is CASSQDRRGGYTF. The CDR3 DNA sequence: TGTGCCAGCAGCCAAGATAGACGGGGCGGCTACACCTTC.

The chain combines TRBV10-3 with TRBJ2-5; D gene uncertain. Germline V gene sequence: CDR1 ENHRY, CDR2 SYGVKD. This CDR3 comprises 13 residues. Trimming cost V 2 bases and J 5 bases, with 9 bases left between them. This CDR3 is CAISEVMGETQYF. CDR3 DNA: TGTGCCATCAGTGAGGTCATGGGGGAGACCCAGTACTTC.

The chain links TRBV23-1 to TRBJ2-4; 9 nucleotides line up with TRBD2. TRBV23-1 is an open reading frame whose function is uncertain. CDR3 length equals 16 residues. Trimming at V came to 0 bases and at J to 7 bases, leaving 7 bases not matched to a gene. This CDR3 is CASSQSASGTWNIQYF. CDR3 in DNA: TGCGCCAGCAGTCAATCGGCTAGCGGGACGTGGAACATTCAGTACTTC.

The J gene is TRBJ2-4, the V gene TRBV6-2 or TRBV6-3; 8 bases are a match to TRBD2. Germline V gene lookup returns CDR1 MNHEY and CDR2 SVGEGT. The CDR3 extends over 15 amino acids. V was pared by 6 bases and J by 3 bases, with 7 bases of the junction left unmatched. The CDR3 sequence: CASSLLAEHKNIQYF. CDR3 in DNA: TGTGCCAGCAGCTTACTAGCGGAGCACAAAAACATTCAGTACTTC.